Included here is one T cell receptor (beta chain) sequence, with context. Its antigen is unidentified. The sample is drawn from a study of OX40 agonist ivuxolimab in advanced cancers. Whole-study results and caveats: Nonresponders, in some cases, also had low normalized T-cell clonal expansion. The antigen specificity of the peripheral T cells (those that were expanded) was not determined. Both blood CD4+ and CD8+ T cells showed clonal growth by week 6 at 0.1 to 3.0 mg/kg.

Clones were read by immunoSEQ multiplex PCR, and TCRdb kept only the in-frame ones, dropping some. The data contain under 25,000 clones, around four fifths of them singletons. Baseline, cycle 4 day 1, and cycle 7 day 1 were the blood sampling points. The specimen was CD4+ or CD8+ T cells sorted from blood, collected in a trial of the OX40 agonist ivuxolimab. The receptor's source is an adult with an advanced solid tumor such as melanoma, head and neck, liver or kidney cancer.

DNA of the CDR3: TGTGCCAGCAGTCTAGGACAGAACGGAATCTATGGCTACACCTTC. It yields the protein CASSLGQNGIYGYTF. The chain links TRBV27 to TRBJ1-2; D might be TRBD1 (6 bases). Germline lookup yields CDR1 MNHEY and CDR2 SMNVEV (reference sequence). This CDR3 spans 15 amino acids. The V end lost 5 bases, the J end lost 4 bases, and 17 bases lay between the germline ends.